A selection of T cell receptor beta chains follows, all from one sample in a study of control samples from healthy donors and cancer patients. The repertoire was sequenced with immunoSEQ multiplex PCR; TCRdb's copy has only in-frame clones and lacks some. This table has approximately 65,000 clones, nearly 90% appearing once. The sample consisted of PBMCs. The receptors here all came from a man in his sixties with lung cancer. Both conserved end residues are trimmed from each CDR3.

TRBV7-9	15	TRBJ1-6	ASSDQGAGAYNSPLH
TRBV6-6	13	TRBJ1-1	ASSYSGQGATEAF
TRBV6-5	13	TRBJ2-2	ASSKLAGGAGELF
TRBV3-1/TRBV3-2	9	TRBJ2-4	ASSRGYIQY
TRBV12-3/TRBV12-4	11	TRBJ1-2	ASSQGANYGYT
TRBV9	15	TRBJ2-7	ASSPPPGQGASYEQY
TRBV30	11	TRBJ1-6	AWSVDHGRELH
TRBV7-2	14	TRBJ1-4	ASSFRDRGWDEKLF
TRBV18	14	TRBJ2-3	ASSPRTSGSTDTQY
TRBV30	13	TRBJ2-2	AWSVRDRATGELF
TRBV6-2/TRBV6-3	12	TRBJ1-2	ASRYGTGYYGYT
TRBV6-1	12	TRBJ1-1	ASSEAGPGTEAF
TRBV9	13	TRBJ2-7	ASSPRDGLAYEQY
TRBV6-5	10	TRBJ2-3	ASRSSGDTQY
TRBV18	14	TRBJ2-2	ASSPPSGASTGELF
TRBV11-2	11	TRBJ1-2	ASSLDWTAGYT
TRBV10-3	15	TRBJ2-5	AISGLRGGGDQETQY
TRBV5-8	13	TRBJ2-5	ASSLGTGVAETQY
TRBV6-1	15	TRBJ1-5	ASSEGSGGLGNQPQH
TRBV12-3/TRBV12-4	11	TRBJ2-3	ASSFGTPDTQY
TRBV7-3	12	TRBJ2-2	ASSSQGATGELF
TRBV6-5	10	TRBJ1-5	ASRRGNQPQH
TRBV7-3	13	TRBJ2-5	ASSIRPGQTETQY
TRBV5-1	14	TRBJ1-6	ASSPGVVVNNSPLH
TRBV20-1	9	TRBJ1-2	SASGGHGYT